This T cell receptor (beta chain) was sequenced for a study of T cells after yellow fever vaccination. Study outcomes and limitations: Primary-vaccination clones mostly resurfaced post-booster (under 98% CD4, approximately 89% CD8).

A single record per CDR3 protein comes from TCRdb applying MiXCR to the 5' RACE reads. The table has about 340,000 distinct CDR3 sequences, approximately 3.9% seen once. This CDR3 is 15 amino acids long. V lost 1 base and J 1 base, leaving 12 bases between the germline ends. Germline V gene lookup returns CDR1 SGHRS and CDR2 YFSETQ. About this clonotype itself: Antigen specificity is unknown.

This specimen was PBMCs, taken 5 days after the yellow fever booster vaccination. This receptor was taken from a man aged 18 to 29 who received the YFV17D yellow fever vaccine. The rearrangement joins TRBV5-1 to TRBJ2-7; the D gene is possibly TRBD2 (6 bases). The CDR3 spells CASSLRRASSYEQYF. CDR3 DNA: TGCGCCAGCAGCTTGCGGAGGGCCAGTTCCTACGAGCAGTACTTC. The whole variable domain, remainder taken from reference TRBV5-1 and TRBJ2-7, is KAGVTQTPRYLIKTRGQQVTLSCSPISGHRSVSWYQQTPGQGLQFLFEYFSETQRNKGNFPGRFSGRQFSNSRSEMNVSTLELGDSALYLCASSLRRASSYEQYFGPGTRLTVT.